The present T cell receptor (beta chain) was sequenced within a study of T cell responses to AZD1222 COVID-19 vaccine. General study points: Spike-specific TCR repertoires showed rising breadth and depth after two AZD1222 doses. The CD4 TCRs associated with vaccination extended across spike and predominated at 160-218 and 743-854. Unmutated variant regions reportedly attract nearly half of all spike-specific TCRs. After the peak T cell response, and only then, were repertoires sampled.

Some clones are missing from TCRdb's copy, which holds only in-frame ones; the method was immunoSEQ multiplex PCR. The profile shows some 79,000 clones, 70% to 90% of them singletons. To note about this clone: The antigen remains unidentified.

CDR3 size: 15 residues. Germline V lookup: CDR1 DFQATT, CDR2 SNEGSKA (reference sequence). After removal of 3 bases from V and 1 base from J, the junction contained 4 bases not matched to a gene. J is TRBJ2-2 and V is TRBV20-1; TRBD2 matches 8 bases. The sequence was obtained from an adult who received the AZD1222 COVID-19 vaccine. The sequencing here drew on peripheral blood, taken 28 days after the second AZD1222 dose. DNA of the CDR3: TGCAGTGCTAGTTTAGCGGGGATGAACACCGGGGAGCTGTTTTTT. Amino acids: CSASLAGMNTGELFF.